The 25 T cell receptor beta chains below all came from one sample that was sequenced in a study of cytomegalovirus exposure and HLA in healthy donors. The PCR was carried out with 60 Vbeta primers and 13 Jbeta primers. The table came from immunoSEQ multiplex PCR; TCRdb's copy has only in-frame clones and leaves some out. Of 150,000 to 160,000 clones listed, over 75% are singletons. The sequencing input was PBMCs. These receptors all come from a woman aged 40-49 years in good health and CMV-seropositive.

The chain combines TRBV6-5 with TRBJ1-1; possibly TRBD1 for D (6 bases). In germline, CDR1 is MNHEY, CDR2 SVGAGI. CDR3 size: 15 residues. Trimming removed 2 bases from V and 1 base from J, with 11 bases in between. CDR3 amino acids: CASSYDDRRNTEAFF. In DNA, the CDR3 is TGTGCCAGCAGTTACGACGACAGGAGGAACACTGAAGCTTTCTTT.

The chain employs TRBV5-1 and TRBJ1-3, with 10 bases identical to TRBD1. The junction had 6 bases not matched to a gene; V was cut back by 4 bases and J by 2 bases. CDR1 and CDR2 from the germline V gene are SGHRS and YFSETQ. CDR3 length: 16 amino acids. This chain's CDR3 is CASSDGQGGTGNTIYF. CDR3 coding DNA: TGCGCCAGCAGCGACGGACAGGGGGGTACTGGAAACACCATATATTTT.

This chain links TRBV2 with TRBJ2-5, with 11 bases identical to TRBD2. Germline assignment: CDR1 SNHLY and CDR2 FYNNEI. CDR3 length: 16 amino acids. With V trimmed by 9 bases and J by 5 bases, 14 bases remained unmatched. CDR3 in DNA: TGTGCCAGGGGGACTAGCGGACGAAAACCTGGGGAGACCCAGTACTTC. It yields the protein CARGTSGRKPGETQYF.

The V and J genes are TRBV11-3 and TRBJ2-2; the D gene is possibly TRBD1 (5 bases). The CDR3 is 13 amino acids. V gave up 2 bases and J gave up 6 bases, with 7 bases separating them. CDR1 is SGHNT and CDR2 is YENEEA in the germline V gene. This chain's CDR3 is CASSLRRAGELFF. The CDR3 bases are TGTGCCAGCAGCTTACGCAGGGCCGGGGAGCTGTTTTTT. Looking up the rest from reference TRBV11-3 and TRBJ2-2 gives the full variable domain: EAGVVQSPRYKIIEKKQPVAFWCNPISGHNTLYWYLQNLGQGPELLIRYENEEAVDDSQLPKDRFSAERLKGVDSTLKIQPAELGDSAVYLCASSLRRAGELFFGEGSRLTVL.

The chain links TRBV9 to TRBJ1-2; D not resolved. The V gene lost 3 bases and the J gene lost 0 bases, with 12 bases spanning the gap. Per germline, CDR1 SGDLS and CDR2 YYNGEE. There are 15 residues in the CDR3. CDR3: CASSAYKQSNYGYTF. The CDR3 nucleotides are TGTGCCAGCAGCGCATATAAACAGTCTAACTATGGCTACACCTTC.

This clone was recorded a few times. The rearrangement uses TRBV4-1 and TRBJ2-3, with 8 bases fitting TRBD1. This CDR3 comprises 17 residues. Germline V gene data show CDR1 as MGHRA and CDR2 as YSYEKL. Trimming at V came to 4 bases and at J to 1 base, leaving 10 bases not matched to a gene. In DNA form, the CDR3 reads TGCGCCAGCAGCCGAGAAACCGGGACAGGACGCACAGATACGCAGTATTTT. This sequence encodes CASSRETGTGRTDTQYF.

V and J are TRBV5-6 and TRBJ2-7, with 8 positions matching TRBD2. The V and J ends lost 4 bases and 5 bases, in that order; junction bases with no gene match: 2. The CDR3 length is 12 residues. The germline CDR1 and CDR2 sequences are SGHDT and YYEEEE. CDR3 amino acids: CASSTSGHEQYF. In DNA form, the CDR3 reads TGTGCCAGCAGCACTAGCGGCCACGAGCAGTACTTC.

This chain uses TRBV14 with TRBJ2-1; TRBD1 matches at 11 bases. The germline V gene encodes CDR1 SGHDN and CDR2 FVKESK. Trimming took 2 bases from V and 5 from J; bases not matched to a gene: 5. The CDR3 sequence is 16 residues long. The CDR3 loop reads CASSQIPGQGDNEQFF. In DNA, the CDR3 is TGTGCCAGCAGCCAAATACCGGGACAGGGGGACAATGAGCAGTTCTTC.

This clone was found once. The rearrangement links TRBV25-1 to TRBJ2-4, with D maybe TRBD2 (6 bases). Trimming stripped 3 bases from V and 0 bases from J, with 9 bases between. Germline-derived CDR1 and CDR2 are MGHDK and SYGVNS. The CDR3 covers 15 residues. The CDR3 DNA reads as TGTGCCAGCAGTGACTCGGGACTAGCCAAAAACATTCAGTACTTC. Its protein is CASSDSGLAKNIQYF.

The V gene is TRBV28, the J gene TRBJ1-2; a possible D gene is TRBD1 (6 bases). The CDR3 has 15 amino acids. The germline V gene has CDR1 MDHEN and CDR2 SYDVKM. The V and J ends lost 5 bases and 8 bases respectively, with 21 bases between them. The CDR3 loop reads CASSPLGTSSRGYTF. The CDR3 region has the DNA TGTGCCAGCAGTCCTCTTGGGACATCCAGCAGGGGCTACACCTTC.

This clone was counted a few times. CDR3 amino acids: CASSGDGGRRPQHF. The CDR3 DNA is TGTGCCAGCAGTGGGGACGGGGGACGTCGGCCCCAGCATTTT. V usage is TRBV27 and J usage is TRBJ1-5; weak D call: TRBD1 (5 bases). The CDR3 runs to 14 residues. V was shortened by 5 bases and J by 9 bases, with 17 bases between the two germline ends. Germline V gene sequence: CDR1 MNHEY, CDR2 SMNVEV (reference sequence).

This clone occurred once. This chain uses TRBV5-1 with TRBJ2-2, with D perhaps TRBD1 (6 bases). V lost 4 bases, J lost 7 bases, and 14 bases lay in between. Per germline, CDR1 SGHRS and CDR2 YFSETQ. The length of the CDR3 is 14 residues. CDR3 in amino acids: CASSLTGFNGELFF. Here the CDR3 DNA reads TGCGCCAGCAGCCTTACAGGGTTCAACGGGGAGCTGTTTTTT.

The chain's CDR3 is CASSLDRGPQETQYF. The DNA of the CDR3 is TGTGCCAGCAGCTTGGACAGGGGGCCTCAAGAGACCCAGTACTTC. The chain joins TRBV28 to TRBJ2-5; 11 bases agree with TRBD1. The length of the CDR3 is 15 residues. CDR1 and CDR2 from the germline V gene are MDHEN and SYDVKM. Trimming removed 6 bases from V and 2 bases from J; junction bases left unmatched: 5.

The rearrangement joins TRBV11-3 to TRBJ2-7; TRBD2 aligns across 10 bases. The germline CDR1 and CDR2 sequences are SGHNT and YENEEA. The CDR3 spans 15 residues. With 5 bases clipped from V and 6 bases from J, the junction kept 10 bases outside the gene matches. The CDR3 region has the DNA TGTGCCAGCAGCAAAGTCACTAGCGGGAATTTCGAGCAGTACTTC. Translation gives CASSKVTSGNFEQYF. The full variable domain, its missing parts supplied by reference TRBV11-3 and TRBJ2-7, is EAGVVQSPRYKIIEKKQPVAFWCNPISGHNTLYWYLQNLGQGPELLIRYENEEAVDDSQLPKDRFSAERLKGVDSTLKIQPAELGDSAVYLCASSKVTSGNFEQYFGPGTRLTVT.

The genes are TRBV7-8 and TRBJ1-1; 7 bases fit TRBD1. This CDR3 is built from 14 residues. Trimming took 2 bases from V and 4 from J; bases not matched to a gene: 4. Germline V gene lookup returns CDR1 SGHVS and CDR2 FQNEAQ. In DNA form, the CDR3 reads TGTGCCAGCAGCTTATCCGGGACAGTCACTGAAGCTTTCTTT. Its protein is CASSLSGTVTEAFF.

This clone occurred a few times. The gene calls are TRBV18 and TRBJ1-4, with 10 positions matching TRBD1. The CDR3 extends over 15 amino acids. Germline V gene sequence: CDR1 KGHSH, CDR2 LQKENI. V trimming: 2 bases; J trimming: 7 bases; junction bases outside the gene matches: 4. This chain's CDR3 is CASSPSGTGAEKLFF. CDR3 sequence (DNA): TGTGCCAGCTCACCATCTGGGACAGGGGCTGAAAAACTGTTTTTT.

The rearrangement uses TRBV19 and TRBJ1-2, with D possibly TRBD1 on 6 matching bases. Between the trimmed V and J ends, which lost 8 bases and 6 bases, there was a span of 25 bases. The germline gives CDR1 LNHDA, CDR2 SQIVND (reference sequence). The CDR3 extends over 16 amino acids. The CDR3 reads CASSFRGGTMWHGYTF. CDR3 in DNA: TGTGCCAGTTCCTTCCGGGGGGGCACAATGTGGCATGGCTACACCTTC.

This sequence joins TRBV5-1 and TRBJ2-5, with D unresolved. Trimming took off 4 bases at V and 1 base at J, with 8 bases between the two ends. This CDR3 has 13 amino acids. Germline CDR1 is SGHRS and CDR2 is YFSETQ. The CDR3 sequence is CASSRVFQETQYF. For the CDR3, the DNA is TGCGCCAGCAGCAGAGTGTTCCAAGAGACCCAGTACTTC.

The chain has TRBV2 and TRBJ2-5, with 11 nucleotides matching TRBD1. There are 17 residues in the CDR3. Unmatched junction bases numbered 16, after V lost 8 bases and J lost 5 bases. Germline V lookup: CDR1 SNHLY, CDR2 FYNNEI. CDR3 loop: CASRRGGTGGFWETQYF. The CDR3 DNA reads TGTGCCAGCCGCAGGGGGGGGACAGGGGGTTTTTGGGAGACCCAGTACTTC.

The DNA for the CDR3 is TGTGCCAGCAGCAAGGGACTAGCGGATCCCCAAGAGACCCAGTACTTC. It is translated as CASSKGLADPQETQYF. The V gene is TRBV5-6, the J gene TRBJ2-5; 11 bases fit TRBD2. The CDR3 spans 16 residues. V was pared by 4 bases and J by 1 base, with 6 bases of the junction left unmatched. Germline V lookup: CDR1 SGHDT, CDR2 YYEEEE.

With respect to this clone: The CDR3 does not close with the conserved phenylalanine or tryptophan, likely indicating a read error. This chain joins TRBV14 and TRBJ1-1, with a tentative D call TRBD1 (5 bases). V was pared by 4 bases and J by 5 bases, with 11 bases between. Germline CDR1 and CDR2: SGHDN and FVKESK. This CDR3 comprises 13 residues. The CDR3 DNA sequence: TGTGCCAGCAGCCGCCAGGGTGGAACTGAAGCTTTCCTT. Protein product: CASSRQGGTEAFL.

This chain joins TRBV29-1 and TRBJ2-3; 10 bases align to TRBD2. Germline V gives CDR1 SQVTM, CDR2 ANQGSEA. The CDR3 covers 15 residues. V dropped 3 bases and J dropped 6; count of bases not matched to a gene: 9. The CDR3 nucleotides are TGCAGCGTTGAGCGAGCGGGAGGGCCGGGGGATACGCAGTATTTT. This sequence encodes CSVERAGGPGDTQYF.

V and J are TRBV5-4 and TRBJ2-4; 7 positions match TRBD1. Germline CDR1 and CDR2: SGHNT and YYREEE (reference sequence). The CDR3 spans 15 residues. Trimming removed 4 bases from V and 1 base from J; junction bases left unmatched: 5. CDR3: CASSQATGAKNIQYF. CDR3 in DNA: TGTGCCAGCAGCCAAGCGACAGGGGCCAAAAACATTCAGTACTTC.

V is TRBV4-1 and J is TRBJ2-5; no clear D gene. The DNA matches TRBJ2-7 better at its end, which makes the J call doubtful. This CDR3 contains 14 residues. Germline loops: CDR1 MGHRA, CDR2 YSYEKL. CDR3 bases: TGCGCCAGCAGCCAAGACCCGCGCCCCTACGAGCAGTACTTC. Amino acid sequence: CASSQDPRPYEQYF.

This clone was recorded only once. The same CDR3 also results from other DNA sequences found in this sample. The J gene is TRBJ2-7, the V gene TRBV5-1; 11 bases align to TRBD2. Trimming at V came to 2 bases and at J to 4 bases, leaving 2 bases not matched to a gene. The CDR3 runs 14 residues. Germline V gives CDR1 SGHRS, CDR2 YFSETQ. The CDR3 DNA sequence: TGCGCCAGCAGCTTAACTAGCGGGAGTTACGAGCAGTACTTC. Translation: CASSLTSGSYEQYF.